Listed here is a single T cell receptor (beta chain). This entry comes from a study of control samples from healthy donors and cancer patients. Only in-frame clones appear in the TCRdb table, and some are missing; sequencing was by immunoSEQ multiplex PCR. The repertoire holds 150,000 to 200,000 clones, with 91% as singletons. V lost 2 bases and J lost 0, with 7 bases in between. Germline V gene sequence: CDR1 MNHNS, CDR2 SASEGT. This CDR3 has 14 residues. Sequenced sample: blood. The receptor was derived from a woman in her thirties or forties in good health. This chain uses TRBV6-1 with TRBJ1-1; D is ambiguous. The CDR3 DNA sequence: TGTGCCAGCAGTGAAAGTATGATGAACACTGAAGCTTTCTTT. Translated: CASSESMMNTEAFF.